One and the same sample provided the 15 T cell receptor beta chains below, sequenced in a study of cytomegalovirus exposure and HLA in healthy donors. It was with 60 Vbeta and 13 Jbeta primers that the PCR ran. Sequenced by immunoSEQ multiplex PCR; TCRdb stores in-frame clones only, minus some. The sample has tens of thousands of clones, roughly 76% seen once. Sequenced sample: PBMCs. These receptors were collected from a woman aged 40 to 55 in good health and CMV-seronegative.

Only one count was recorded for this clone. This rearrangement joins TRBV7-9 to TRBJ1-4; TRBD1 matches at 8 bases. The CDR3 is made up of 18 amino acids. CDR1 and CDR2 (germline): SEHNR, FQNEAQ (reference sequence). The V and J ends lost 1 base and 0 bases, in that order; junction bases with no gene match: 7. The CDR3 DNA reads as TGTGCCAGCAGCTTAGGACGGACAGGGCAATCAACTAATGAAAAACTGTTTTTT. Translated: CASSLGRTGQSTNEKLFF.

The chain uses TRBV4-3 and TRBJ2-3, with no clear D. V lost 1 base and J 6 bases, leaving 5 bases between the germline ends. This CDR3 is built from 12 residues. CDR1 LGHNA and CDR2 YSLEER come from the germline V gene. The CDR3 DNA reads TGCGCCAGCAGCCAAGCCCGGGATACGCAGTATTTT. Its translation is CASSQARDTQYF.

The chain has TRBV28 and TRBJ1-4, with 9 bases identical to TRBD1. V was clipped by 9 bases and J by 11 bases; unmatched bases: 13. The CDR3 totals 14 residues. CDR1 is MDHEN, CDR2 SYDVKM, per germline. CDR3 sequence (DNA): TGTGCCAGTGAACTGAGCCCAGGGACAGGGAAACTGTTTTTT. This sequence encodes CASELSPGTGKLFF.

The rearrangement uses TRBV7-2 and TRBJ2-7, with TRBD2 identical over 8 bases. In germline, CDR1 is SGHTA, CDR2 FQGNSA. There are 13 residues in the CDR3. V shed 8 bases, J shed 3 bases, and the junction held 6 bases outside the gene matches. The CDR3 DNA is TGTGCCAGCGGCCCGGGAGGGGGCTACGAGCAGTACTTC. This translates into CASGPGGGYEQYF.

This chain connects TRBV6-6 to TRBJ2-7; tentatively, D is TRBD1 (6 bases). Germline CDR1 MNHNY, CDR2 SVGAGI (reference sequence). CDR3 length: 13 residues. The V gene lost 6 bases and the J gene lost 3 bases, with 12 bases spanning the gap. This CDR3 reads CASRWDTNYEQYV. CDR3 coding DNA: TGTGCCAGCAGGTGGGACACCAACTACGAGCAGTACGTC.

The rearrangement links TRBV7-2 to TRBJ1-1; D not certain. CDR1 SGHTA and CDR2 FQGNSA come from the germline V gene. V lost 1 base to trimming and J lost 1 base, with 7 bases between them. This CDR3 contains 14 residues. The CDR3 region is CASSLDSQNTEAFF. The CDR3 DNA follows: TGTGCCAGCAGCTTAGACTCCCAGAACACTGAAGCTTTCTTT.

In its sample, this clone was seen a few times. This chain connects TRBV2 to TRBJ1-1; D is uncertain. This CDR3 is 15 amino acids long. Germline values: CDR1 SNHLY, CDR2 FYNNEI. V lost 7 bases to trimming and J lost 0 bases, with 15 bases between them. The CDR3 DNA sequence: TGTGCCAGCAAACTCTCAGACATCATGAACACTGAAGCTTTCTTT. It specifies CASKLSDIMNTEAFF.

The genes are TRBV27 and TRBJ2-3; 11 bases map to TRBD1. The CDR3 loop spans 14 amino acids. With 8 bases clipped from V and 1 base from J, the junction kept 2 bases outside the gene matches. Germline V gives CDR1 MNHEY, CDR2 SMNVEV (reference sequence). The CDR3 loop reads CASRDRGGTDTQYF. The CDR3 bases are TGTGCCAGCCGGGACAGGGGGGGCACAGATACGCAGTATTTT.

The rearrangement links TRBV7-2 to TRBJ1-6; D is undetermined. V lost 4 bases and J 2 bases, leaving 9 bases between the germline ends. CDR1 SGHTA and CDR2 FQGNSA come from the germline V gene. The CDR3 loop spans 15 amino acids. Written as DNA, the CDR3 is TGTGCCAGCAGCTCGGAGGCCACCTATAATTCACCCCTCCACTTT. Translation: CASSSEATYNSPLHF.

By sample fraction, this clone is medium-sized. J is TRBJ2-3 and V is TRBV10-3; weak D call: TRBD1 (6 bases). The length of the CDR3 is 15 residues. V was clipped by 6 bases and J by 2 bases, with 15 bases between them. From germline, CDR1 is ENHRY and CDR2 SYGVKD. CDR3 DNA: TGTGCCATCAGCGGCACAGGGCGGGTCACAGATACGCAGTATTTT. Protein sequence: CAISGTGRVTDTQYF.

This chain joins TRBV7-2 and TRBJ1-1, with TRBD1 matching 7 bases. CDR1 SGHTA and CDR2 FQGNSA come from the germline V gene. The V gene end was trimmed by 3 bases and the J gene end by 0 bases; junction bases not matched to a gene: 16. This CDR3 is 19 amino acids long. The CDR3 protein is CASSLKPWTGNPMNTEAFF. The CDR3 nucleotides are TGTGCCAGCAGCTTGAAGCCCTGGACAGGTAACCCTATGAACACTGAAGCTTTCTTT.

The rearrangement joins TRBV7-9 to TRBJ2-3, with D possibly matching TRBD1 (6 bases). The CDR3 length is 15 residues. Germline-derived CDR1 and CDR2 are SEHNR and FQNEAQ (reference sequence). Trimming took 5 bases from V and 2 from J, leaving 14 bases between them. Here the CDR3 reads CASSLGDTTTDTQYF. As DNA, the CDR3 is TGTGCCAGCAGCCTCGGGGACACAACCACAGATACGCAGTATTTT.

The V call is TRBV7-2, the J call TRBJ1-1; 8 bases fit TRBD1. The CDR3 is 17 residues long. Germline CDR1 is SGHTA and CDR2 is FQGNSA. J gave up 4 bases and V 1 base, and 11 bases lay outside the gene matches. The CDR3 coding sequence is TGTGCCAGCAGCTTAGGCAGTATCAGGACAGGGTTCACTGAAGCTTTCTTT. Translating it yields CASSLGSIRTGFTEAFF.

V is TRBV7-6 and J is TRBJ1-4, with no clear D. Deletions cut 5 bases from V and 6 bases from J, with 10 bases between. Germline assignment: CDR1 SGHVS and CDR2 FNYEAQ. This CDR3 contains 13 residues. This chain's CDR3 is CASSKRVDEKLFF. CDR3 nucleotides: TGTGCCAGCAGCAAACGGGTGGATGAAAAACTGTTTTTT.

The chain has TRBV28 and TRBJ1-1; 9 bases agree with TRBD1. Per germline, CDR1 MDHEN and CDR2 SYDVKM. The ends lost 5 bases at V and 7 bases at J; junction bases unmatched: 11. This CDR3 has 15 amino acids. The CDR3 loop reads CASSPLNRGQDEAFF. CDR3 nucleotide sequence: TGTGCCAGCAGTCCTCTGAACAGGGGGCAGGATGAAGCTTTCTTT.